This TCR beta chain was sequenced in a study of metastatic and nonmetastatic thyroid tumors. Study overall: Repertoires from blood and tumor or nodule tissue of malignant and benign thyroid patients were compared. General study points: Reported TCR beta diversity, measured in blood and tumor, was significantly higher for malignant thyroid tumors than for benign nodules.

Thyroid surgery had not been preceded by any treatment in any patient. V lost 6 bases, J lost 0 bases, and 12 bases lay in between. This CDR3 has 14 amino acids. Using MiXCR, TCRdb reanalyzed the PCR reads. The data hold tens of thousands of clones, with 13% observed a single time. This clone was observed many times. Its antigen is not known. The V call is TRBV12-3 or TRBV12-4, the J call TRBJ2-7, with TRBD1 as a possible D gene (5 bases). Sequenced: blood. This TCR was recovered from a female donor with papillary thyroid cancer or a benign thyroid nodule (not recorded which). Some clones in this sample may be carry-over from other donors' samples. In DNA form, the CDR3 reads TGTGCCAGCAGCTCCGACAGATTCTCCTACGAGCAGTACTTC. Translated, it gives CASSSDRFSYEQYF.